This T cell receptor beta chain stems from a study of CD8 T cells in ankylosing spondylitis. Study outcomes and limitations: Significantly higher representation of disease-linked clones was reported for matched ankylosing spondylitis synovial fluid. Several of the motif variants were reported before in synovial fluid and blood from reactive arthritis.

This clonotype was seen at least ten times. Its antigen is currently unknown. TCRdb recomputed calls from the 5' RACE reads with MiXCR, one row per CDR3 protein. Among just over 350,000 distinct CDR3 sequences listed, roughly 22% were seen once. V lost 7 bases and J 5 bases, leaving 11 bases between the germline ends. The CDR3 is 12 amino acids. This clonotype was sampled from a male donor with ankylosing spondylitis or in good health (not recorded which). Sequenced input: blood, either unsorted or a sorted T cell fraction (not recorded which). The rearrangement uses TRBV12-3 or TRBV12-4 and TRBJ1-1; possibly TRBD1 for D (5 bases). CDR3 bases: TGTGCCAGCACCATGGGGGGTACTGAAGCTTTCTTT. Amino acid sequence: CASTMGGTEAFF.